This T cell receptor beta chain appears in the sequencing data of a study of blood T cell repertoires in COVID-19 (TCRdb year 2020). Concerning the study at large: The collaborator samples originated in the United States, Italy and Spain and spanned the acute and convalescent phases of COVID-19. Where available, HLA class I and class II types were taken from metadata supplied by the sample provider and were not determined by assay-based typing. The dataset comprised deeply sampled blood TCRbeta repertoires from subjects exposed to, actively infected with, or recovered from COVID-19. The material from the prospective study consisted of cDNA or gDNA derived from T cells, B-cell-depleted T cells, or PBMCs. The samples were drawn from the first 160 participants of the ongoing ImmuneRACE study and from 1,254 subjects provided by 6 global collaborators. Sample metadata almost always included a de-identified subject ID, COVID-19 status, age in years and sex. The repertoires were made available in a free public database intended to serve as a resource for research on the immune response to SARS-CoV-2.

In the case of this clone: Its specific antigen is unknown. No quality values exist for individual bases; no much larger clone is one base distant.

TCRbeta CDR3 regions were amplified from genomic DNA by means of the immunoSEQ Assay, a bias-controlled multiplex PCR. The study's processing was this. Within the assay, amplification of reference gene primers was used to estimate how many nucleated cells each sample contained. Sequence reads were collapsed and filtered to measure the absolute abundance of every unique TCRbeta CDR3 rearrangement. For each sample, productive Simpson clonality was calculated by taking the square root of Simpson's diversity index across productive rearrangements. Drawn from immuneACCESS, this table holds only the in-frame rearrangements with V and J called that TCRdb kept. Clones are partly lost; checked studies trace under half to an unresolved V gene and leave the rest unexplained. The V and J calls and clone size are taken from that table; D and trimming were inferred from the DNA. The sample table records roughly 460,000 clones; over 85% of these occur just once. The top ten hold 0.7% to 0.85% of the sample.

Trimming leaves V shorter by 3 bases and J shorter by 5 bases, with the junction holding 10 bases beyond the gene matches. The CDR3, from cysteine to phenylalanine, totals 18 residues. CDR3 DNA is the only sequence kept; it has 54 bases, read in frame from the first base. The CDR1 and CDR2 encoded by the germline V gene are KGHSH and LQKENI. What the authors observed across the whole study: The quantity of clinical and demographic metadata differed by source and by participant and was supplied without curation.

One collaborating source in Seattle enrolled patients during active infection and followed them longitudinally through the course of disease. Collaborating institutions collected whole blood in K2EDTA tubes following their own protocols. For TCRbeta analysis, collaborators shipped samples in one of three forms: frozen whole blood, isolated PBMCs, or DNA extracted from either of those sample types. The chain couples TRBV18 to TRBJ2-1, and 13 junctional nucleotides match TRBD2. This receptor was taken from a man younger than 30 with COVID-19, enrolled during active disease. Sample: peripheral blood. CDR3 protein: CASSPDRVGLAGDNEQFF. The sequenced DNA: TGTGCCAGCTCACCTGACAGGGTAGGACTAGCGGGGGACAATGAGCAGTTCTTC. The entire variable domain, with the stretches around the CDR3 drawn from the reference TRBV18 and TRBJ2-1 proteins, is NAGVMQNPRHLVRRRGQEARLRCSPMKGHSHVYWYRQLPEEGLKFMVYLQKENIIDESGMPKERFSAEFPKEGPSILRIQQVVRGDSAAYFCASSPDRVGLAGDNEQFFGPGTRLTVL.